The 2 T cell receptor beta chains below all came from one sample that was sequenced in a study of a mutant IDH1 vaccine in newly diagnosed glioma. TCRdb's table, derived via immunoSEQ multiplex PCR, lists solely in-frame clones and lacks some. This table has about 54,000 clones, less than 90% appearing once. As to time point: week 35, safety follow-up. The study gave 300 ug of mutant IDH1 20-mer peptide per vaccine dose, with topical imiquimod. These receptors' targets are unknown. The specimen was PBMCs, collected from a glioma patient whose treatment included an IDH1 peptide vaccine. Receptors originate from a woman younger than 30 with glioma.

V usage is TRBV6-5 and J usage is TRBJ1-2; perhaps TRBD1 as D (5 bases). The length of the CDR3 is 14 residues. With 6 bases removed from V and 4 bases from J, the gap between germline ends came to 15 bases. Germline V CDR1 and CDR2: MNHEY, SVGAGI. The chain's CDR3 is CASSPVGGGYGYTF. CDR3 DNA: TGTGCCAGCAGCCCAGTCGGGGGGGGCTATGGCTACACCTTC.

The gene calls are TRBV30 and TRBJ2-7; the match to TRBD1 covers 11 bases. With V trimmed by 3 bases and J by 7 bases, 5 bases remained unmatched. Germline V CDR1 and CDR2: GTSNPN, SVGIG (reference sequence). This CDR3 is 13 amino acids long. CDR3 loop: CAWSADRGREQYF. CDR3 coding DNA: TGTGCCTGGAGCGCGGACAGGGGGCGTGAGCAGTACTTC.